The rows below give T cell receptor beta chains drawn from one sample of a study of T cell responses to AZD1222 COVID-19 vaccine. Produced via immunoSEQ multiplex PCR; TCRdb's table is partial and in-frame only. The sample holds around 140,000 clones, just over 85% seen once. This specimen was peripheral blood, taken on day 0 of AZD1222 vaccination. The receptors here all came from an adult in good health. Each CDR3 is given with its conserved first and last residue. D genes are given only for firm matches. A clone size is listed for some rows: how often the clone was seen (once, few, many), or a class if it is expanded.

J | D | V | size | CDR3 | DNA
TRBJ2-7 | - | TRBV15 | - | CATSPGTSYEQYF | TGTGCCACCAGCCCGGGAACCTCCTACGAGCAGTACTTC
TRBJ1-5 | TRBD1 | TRBV6-2/TRBV6-3 | - | CASSYSVFPHQGDQPQHF | TGTGCCAGCAGTTACTCGGTTTTCCCCCACCAGGGGGATCAGCCCCAGCATTTT
TRBJ2-7 | - | TRBV27 | - | CASSLYPGTSMEQYF | TGTGCCAGCAGTTTATATCCGGGAACTTCTATGGAGCAGTACTTC
TRBJ2-1 | - | TRBV7-8 | - | CASTQRGGDRYNEQFF | TGTGCCAGCACCCAACGAGGGGGGGACAGATACAATGAGCAGTTCTTC
TRBJ1-4 | - | TRBV6-5 | - | CASSNGGRGEKLFF | TGTGCCAGCAGTAACGGGGGACGTGGTGAAAAACTGTTTTTT
TRBJ2-7 | - | TRBV19 | - | CASSQDTGPSSYEQYF | TGTGCCAGTAGCCAAGATACAGGGCCCAGCTCCTACGAGCAGTACTTC
TRBJ1-3 | - | TRBV11-2 | - | CASSLQMRGNTIYF | TGTGCCAGCAGCCTCCAGATGAGGGGAAACACCATATATTTT
TRBJ1-5 | TRBD1 | TRBV19 | - | CASRGTGGSGFNQPQHF | TGTGCCAGCAGGGGGACAGGGGGATCTGGCTTCAATCAGCCCCAGCATTTT
TRBJ2-3 | - | TRBV4-3 | - | CASSQGGSTDTQYF | TGCGCCAGCAGCCAAGGGGGGAGCACAGATACGCAGTATTTT
TRBJ2-7 | TRBD1 | TRBV6-5 | few | CASSSSSTGASYEQYF | TGTGCCAGCAGTTCCTCCTCGACAGGGGCTTCCTACGAGCAGTACTTC
TRBJ1-1 | - | TRBV6-2/TRBV6-3 | - | CASSYSPTREAFF | TGTGCCAGCAGTTATTCCCCTACAAGGGAAGCTTTCTTT
TRBJ2-1 | - | TRBV5-4 | - | CASSFLTGASNNEQFF | TGTGCCAGCAGCTTTCTCACGGGGGCGTCGAACAATGAGCAGTTCTTC
TRBJ2-7 | TRBD1 | TRBV7-6 | - | CASSRQGSYEQYF | TGTGCCAGCAGCCGACAGGGCTCCTACGAGCAGTACTTC
TRBJ1-1 | - | TRBV28 | few | CALKYNTEAFF | TGTGCCCTGAAGTATAACACTGAAGCTTTCTTT
TRBJ2-3 | TRBD1 | TRBV9 | - | CASSAYGQGDNTQYF | TGTGCCAGCAGCGCGTATGGACAGGGGGATAATACGCAGTATTTT
TRBJ2-1 | - | TRBV6-5 | once | CASSLTASAYNEQFF | TGTGCCAGCAGCCTGACCGCGTCCGCGTACAATGAGCAGTTCTTC
TRBJ1-2 | - | TRBV24-1 | - | CATSDPDVPVRYTF | TGTGCCACCAGTGACCCGGACGTTCCAGTGCGCTACACCTTC
TRBJ1-3 | - | TRBV10-3 | - | CAISAQQGLGNTIYF | TGTGCCATCAGCGCACAACAGGGCCTTGGAAACACCATATATTTT
TRBJ2-2 | - | TRBV28 | - | CASSLSETGELFF | TGTGCCAGCAGTTTATCAGAAACCGGGGAGCTGTTTTTT